These T cell receptor beta chains were read from a single sample in a study of TIL therapy for anti-PD-1-resistant metastatic lung cancer. TCRdb's copy holds only in-frame clones and misses some; the assay was immunoSEQ multiplex PCR. The table lists tens of thousands of clones, about 86% of them singletons. The starting material was blood, obtained at baseline. The receptor source for this set is a person between 30 and 79 years old with non-small cell lung cancer. The CDR3 runs from the conserved cysteine through the conserved F or W. Fields, in order: V gene, clone size, J gene, D gene, CDR3 protein, CDR3 DNA. A D gene is named only where the DNA matches it firmly. Size tells how often a clone was seen (once, few, many) or the class of an expanded clone, and some rows leave it out.

v_gene: TRBV9; abundance: -; j_gene: TRBJ2-7; d_gene: TRBD1; CDR3aa: CASSAGTGRALEQYF; CDR3nt: TGTGCCAGCAGCGCCGGGACAGGTCGGGCTCTGGAGCAGTACTTC
v_gene: TRBV6-5; abundance: -; j_gene: TRBJ2-5; d_gene: -; CDR3aa: CASNPGLQETQYF; CDR3nt: TGTGCCAGTAATCCGGGGCTCCAAGAGACCCAGTACTTC
v_gene: TRBV7-2; abundance: -; j_gene: TRBJ2-2; d_gene: -; CDR3aa: CASSFQGYTTGELFF; CDR3nt: TGTGCCAGCAGCTTCCAAGGGTACACCACCGGGGAGCTGTTTTTT
v_gene: TRBV19; abundance: -; j_gene: TRBJ2-1; d_gene: -; CDR3aa: CASRQTRGYEQFF; CDR3nt: TGTGCCAGTAGGCAAACTAGGGGGTATGAGCAGTTCTTC
v_gene: TRBV10-3; abundance: -; j_gene: TRBJ2-6; d_gene: -; CDR3aa: CAITGAGANVLTF; CDR3nt: TGTGCCATCACCGGCGCCGGGGCCAACGTCCTGACTTTC
v_gene: TRBV6-5; abundance: -; j_gene: TRBJ2-1; d_gene: TRBD1; CDR3aa: CATTTGGLNEQFF; CDR3nt: TGTGCCACCACGACAGGGGGCTTAAATGAGCAGTTCTTC
v_gene: TRBV7-2; abundance: -; j_gene: TRBJ2-3; d_gene: TRBD2; CDR3aa: CASSLPLLAANTDTQYF; CDR3nt: TGTGCCAGCAGCCTACCCCTCCTAGCGGCCAACACAGATACGCAGTATTTT
v_gene: TRBV7-9; abundance: -; j_gene: TRBJ2-3; d_gene: -; CDR3aa: CASSSSNLAHTQYF; CDR3nt: TGTGCCAGCAGCTCTTCTAACTTGGCTCATACGCAGTATTTT
v_gene: TRBV6-5; abundance: few; j_gene: TRBJ2-1; d_gene: -; CDR3aa: CASSPTGGSYNEQFF; CDR3nt: TGTGCCAGCAGTCCGACAGGCGGCTCCTACAATGAGCAGTTCTTC
v_gene: TRBV30; abundance: -; j_gene: TRBJ2-3; d_gene: TRBD2; CDR3aa: CAWGPAGGPDTQYF; CDR3nt: TGTGCCTGGGGCCCGGCGGGAGGTCCAGATACGCAGTATTTT
v_gene: TRBV29-1; abundance: -; j_gene: TRBJ1-1; d_gene: TRBD1; CDR3aa: CSAQGVSNTEAFF; CDR3nt: TGCAGCGCCCAGGGGGTTTCGAACACTGAAGCTTTCTTT
v_gene: TRBV29-1; abundance: once; j_gene: TRBJ1-1; d_gene: TRBD1; CDR3aa: CSVSTGDSTEAFF; CDR3nt: TGCAGCGTTTCCACAGGGGATAGCACTGAAGCTTTCTTT
v_gene: TRBV5-1; abundance: -; j_gene: TRBJ2-5; d_gene: TRBD1; CDR3aa: CASSAGQGEETQYF; CDR3nt: TGCGCCAGCAGCGCGGGACAGGGGGAAGAGACCCAGTACTTC
v_gene: TRBV3-1/TRBV3-2; abundance: -; j_gene: TRBJ2-1; d_gene: -; CDR3aa: CASSPGGAQGISTTEQFF; CDR3nt: TGTGCCAGCAGCCCAGGGGGGGCCCAGGGGATTTCGACAACTGAGCAGTTCTTC
v_gene: TRBV27; abundance: -; j_gene: TRBJ2-1; d_gene: TRBD2; CDR3aa: CASSPRLGLADQRYNEQFF; CDR3nt: TGTGCCAGCAGTCCCCGACTGGGACTAGCGGACCAACGCTACAATGAGCAGTTCTTC
v_gene: TRBV4-3; abundance: few; j_gene: TRBJ1-6; d_gene: -; CDR3aa: CASSQDVTGYNSPLHF; CDR3nt: TGCGCCAGCAGCCAAGATGTGACCGGTTATAATTCACCCCTCCACTTT
v_gene: TRBV3-1/TRBV3-2; abundance: -; j_gene: TRBJ2-7; d_gene: -; CDR3aa: CASSQEGGGDQAYEQYF; CDR3nt: TGTGCCAGCAGCCAAGAGGGAGGCGGCGATCAGGCCTACGAGCAGTACTTC
v_gene: TRBV11-2; abundance: -; j_gene: TRBJ1-6; d_gene: -; CDR3aa: CASSLDGGRNSPLHF; CDR3nt: TGTGCCAGCAGCTTAGACGGGGGGCGAAATTCACCCCTCCACTTT
v_gene: TRBV7-9; abundance: -; j_gene: TRBJ2-7; d_gene: TRBD1; CDR3aa: CASSPTTGVVEQYF; CDR3nt: TGTGCCAGCAGCCCGACAACAGGGGTCGTCGAGCAGTACTTC
v_gene: TRBV4-3; abundance: few; j_gene: TRBJ1-1; d_gene: -; CDR3aa: CASSQDSGRTAFF; CDR3nt: TGCGCCAGCAGCCAAGATTCAGGCCGAACGGCTTTCTTT
v_gene: TRBV3-1/TRBV3-2; abundance: -; j_gene: TRBJ2-7; d_gene: -; CDR3aa: CASSQIPQLRRSSYEQYF; CDR3nt: TGTGCCAGCAGCCAAATCCCTCAGCTCCGGAGGAGCTCCTACGAGCAGTACTTC
v_gene: TRBV20-1; abundance: -; j_gene: TRBJ2-3; d_gene: TRBD2; CDR3aa: CSASLGFGTSGGGPDTQYF; CDR3nt: TGCAGTGCTAGTTTAGGGTTCGGGACTAGCGGGGGGGGCCCAGATACGCAGTATTTT